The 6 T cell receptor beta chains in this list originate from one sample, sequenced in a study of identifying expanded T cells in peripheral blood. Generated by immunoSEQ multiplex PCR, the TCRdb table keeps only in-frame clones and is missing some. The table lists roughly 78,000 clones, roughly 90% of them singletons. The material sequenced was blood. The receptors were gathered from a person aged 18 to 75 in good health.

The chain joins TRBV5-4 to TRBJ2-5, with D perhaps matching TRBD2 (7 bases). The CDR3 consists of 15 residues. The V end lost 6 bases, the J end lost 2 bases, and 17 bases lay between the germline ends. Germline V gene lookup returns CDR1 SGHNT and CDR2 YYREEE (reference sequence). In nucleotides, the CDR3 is TGTGCCAGCACCGCGGGGGTGGACAGACAAGAGACCCAGTACTTC. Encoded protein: CASTAGVDRQETQYF.

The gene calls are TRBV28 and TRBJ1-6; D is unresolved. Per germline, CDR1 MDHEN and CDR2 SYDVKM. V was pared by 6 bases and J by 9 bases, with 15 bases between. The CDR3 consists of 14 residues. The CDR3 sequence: CASRNGGMVSPLHF. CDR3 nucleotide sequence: TGTGCCAGCAGGAACGGAGGGATGGTTTCACCCCTCCACTTT.

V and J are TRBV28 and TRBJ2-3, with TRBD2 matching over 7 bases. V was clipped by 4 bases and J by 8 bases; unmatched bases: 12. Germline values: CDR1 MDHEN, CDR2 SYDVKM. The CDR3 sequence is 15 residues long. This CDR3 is CASSWGTAGAATQYF. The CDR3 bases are TGTGCCAGCAGTTGGGGGACGGCGGGAGCTGCTACGCAGTATTTT. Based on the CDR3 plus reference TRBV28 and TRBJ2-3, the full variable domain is DVKVTQSSRYLVKRTGEKVFLECVQDMDHENMFWYRQDPGLGLRLIYFSYDVKMKEKGDIPEGYSVSREKKERFSLILESASTNQTSMYLCASSWGTAGAATQYFGPGTRLTVL.

The CDR3 DNA reads TGTGCCAGTAAGGATCGCGGGGGGGTTGCGGGAGATACGCAGTATTTT. Its translation: CASKDRGGVAGDTQYF. This chain connects TRBV19 to TRBJ2-3, with 9 bases identical to TRBD2. The CDR3 spans 16 residues. V trimming: 7 bases; J trimming: 5 bases; junction bases outside the gene matches: 13. Germline CDR1 is LNHDA and CDR2 is SQIVND (reference sequence).

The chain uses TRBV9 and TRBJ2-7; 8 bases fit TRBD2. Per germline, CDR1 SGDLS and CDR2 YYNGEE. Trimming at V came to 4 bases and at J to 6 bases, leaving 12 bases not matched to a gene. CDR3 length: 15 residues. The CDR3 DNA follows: TGTGCCAGCAGCCCCGGACTAGCAGAGGTACGCGAGCAGTACTTC. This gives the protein CASSPGLAEVREQYF.

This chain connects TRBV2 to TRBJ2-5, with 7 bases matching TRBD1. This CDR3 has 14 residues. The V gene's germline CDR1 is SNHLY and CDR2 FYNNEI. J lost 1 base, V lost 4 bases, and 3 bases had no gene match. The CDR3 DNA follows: TGTGCCAGCAGTGGGGACAGCGGCCAAGAGACCCAGTACTTC. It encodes CASSGDSGQETQYF.